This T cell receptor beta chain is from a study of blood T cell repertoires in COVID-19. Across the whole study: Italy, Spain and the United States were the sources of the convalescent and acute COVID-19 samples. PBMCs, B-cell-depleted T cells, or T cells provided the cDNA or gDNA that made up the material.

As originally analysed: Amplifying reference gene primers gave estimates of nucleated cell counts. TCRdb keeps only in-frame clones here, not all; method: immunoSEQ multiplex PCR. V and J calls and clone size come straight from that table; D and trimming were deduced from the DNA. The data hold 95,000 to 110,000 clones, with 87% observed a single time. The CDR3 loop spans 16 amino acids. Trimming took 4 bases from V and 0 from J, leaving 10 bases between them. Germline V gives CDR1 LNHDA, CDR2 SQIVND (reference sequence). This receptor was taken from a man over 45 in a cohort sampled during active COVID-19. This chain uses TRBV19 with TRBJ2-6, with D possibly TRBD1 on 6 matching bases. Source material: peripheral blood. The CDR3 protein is CASSRDTSSGANVLTF. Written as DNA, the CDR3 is TGTGCCAGTAGTAGGGACACGTCCTCTGGGGCCAACGTCCTGACTTTC.